A selection of T cell receptor beta chains follows, all from one sample in a study of control samples from healthy donors and cancer patients. Produced via immunoSEQ multiplex PCR; TCRdb's table is partial and in-frame only. The profile shows tens of thousands of clones, about nine tenths of them singletons. The sequenced material came from blood. These receptors were taken from a young woman in good health. CDR3s leave out the opening cysteine and the closing phenylalanine or tryptophan. Where a row states a size, it is once, few, many or the class of an expanded clone; other rows omit it.

CDR3aa	v_gene	j_gene	abundance
ASSPGQGLSPF	TRBV5-1	TRBJ1-1	-
ASRLAPNTEAF	TRBV5-1	TRBJ1-1	-
ASSDNQGPEQY	TRBV2	TRBJ2-7	-
ASGLVLGQGVYEQY	TRBV12-5	TRBJ2-7	-
ASSPPTVNTEAF	TRBV6-6	TRBJ1-1	-
ASSTSGGVSDTQY	TRBV7-3	TRBJ2-3	once
SVERPGPSGNTEAF	TRBV29-1	TRBJ1-1	-
ATSGTANNYGYT	TRBV24-1	TRBJ1-2	-
ASSLSGLDLADTQY	TRBV5-1	TRBJ2-3	-
ASGMASYEQY	TRBV7-9	TRBJ2-7	-
ASSDPTPGGREEKLF	TRBV2	TRBJ1-4	-
ASSLPQDNIQY	TRBV7-8	TRBJ2-4	-
ASSASGSSYEQY	TRBV10-2	TRBJ2-7	once
ASRTASGPYEQY	TRBV27	TRBJ2-7	-
ASGGGEQF	TRBV2	TRBJ2-1	-
ASSLGGPEAF	TRBV5-6	TRBJ1-1	-
ASHPGVNDEQY	TRBV6-5	TRBJ2-7	once
ASSLAANTEAF	TRBV7-9	TRBJ1-1	-
ASSFRRTGGRETQY	TRBV6-5	TRBJ2-5	-
ASSMGQTSGNTIY	TRBV19	TRBJ1-3	-
ASSFLGAGGYT	TRBV5-6	TRBJ1-2	-
ASSQAGTDTQY	TRBV14	TRBJ2-3	few
SARGKLYGYT	TRBV29-1	TRBJ1-2	-
ASSLYSRGSPVGGYT	TRBV7-2	TRBJ1-2	-
ASSVRDSYPKREKLF	TRBV2	TRBJ1-4	-
ASTHGDRGLIGYT	TRBV19	TRBJ1-2	-
ASSRDRVLYGYT	TRBV5-6	TRBJ1-2	-
ASTEGWDLEAF	TRBV19	TRBJ1-1	-
ASSTIGASSYEQY	TRBV19	TRBJ2-7	-
ASSLVLAGDYNEQF	TRBV13	TRBJ2-1	-
ASSLGVGAQETQY	TRBV7-6	TRBJ2-5	-
ASSKGGGYEQY	TRBV4-2	TRBJ2-7	-
ASSPRSLSYEQY	TRBV5-6	TRBJ2-7	-
ASSLARDYT	TRBV5-1	TRBJ1-2	-
SAEWSKETQY	TRBV29-1	TRBJ2-5	-
ATSRDWGDTYEQY	TRBV15	TRBJ2-7	-
SASRGTSGQH	TRBV20-1	TRBJ1-5	-
ASSLAGAGDEQF	TRBV27	TRBJ2-1	-
ASSLQPQGRNYGYT	TRBV19	TRBJ1-2	few
ASSDWDNTEAF	TRBV25-1	TRBJ1-1	once
ASSEGVAGGYEQY	TRBV2	TRBJ2-7	few
ASSQEYNSPLH	TRBV3-1/TRBV3-2	TRBJ1-6	once
ASSPSGTYNSPLH	TRBV11-1	TRBJ1-6	-
TSKGAGTTNEKLF	TRBV1	TRBJ1-4	-
ASSLSTDTQY	TRBV11-2	TRBJ2-3	once
ASSYPTGTSADTQY	TRBV6-6	TRBJ2-3	-
ASGLEQGGDGYT	TRBV12-5	TRBJ1-2	-
ATTRGPSGANVLT	TRBV6-5	TRBJ2-6	-
ASSSLEFGTFYEQY	TRBV5-6	TRBJ2-7	-
ASSRAWDNSYEQY	TRBV4-1	TRBJ2-7	-
ASSQFAGNNEQF	TRBV4-1	TRBJ2-1	once